Given below is one T cell receptor beta chain in context. The antigen is not known. This CDR3 comprises 17 residues. Germline CDR1 is SGHNT and CDR2 is YENEEA. V gave up 1 base and J gave up 7 bases, with 20 bases separating them. The sample originates from a study of T cell responses to AZD1222 COVID-19 vaccine. In the study overall: Combined were second doses at about 4 or about 12 weeks.

General observations from the study: Nearly half of spike-specific TCRs reportedly target variant regions that are unmutated in the B.1.351 and B.1.1.7 variants. Repertoire sampling happened only post peak T cell response.

Data came from immunoSEQ multiplex PCR; TCRdb stores just in-frame clones and leaves some out. The sample includes 80,000 to 100,000 clones, about 89% of them seen just once. The clonotype comes from an adult in good health. This chain connects TRBV11-3 to TRBJ2-1; D might be TRBD2 (5 bases). The sequencing here drew on peripheral blood, taken on day 0 of AZD1222 vaccination. The CDR3 region is CASSLARTSTGWNEQFF. The CDR3, as DNA: TGTGCCAGCAGCTTAGCTCGGACTTCCACCGGGTGGAATGAGCAGTTCTTC.